These T cell receptor beta chains were read from a single sample in a study of blood T cells in healthy people across ages. TCRdb reprocessed the 5' RACE reads with MiXCR, giving one entry per CDR3 protein. The sample consists of about 680,000 distinct CDR3 sequences, approximately 49% of them appearing once. The sequenced sample consisted of blood. These receptors came from a woman aged 60 to 75 in good health. CDR3s leave out the opening cysteine and the closing phenylalanine or tryptophan. Fields, in order: J gene, V gene, CDR3 protein.

J gene: TRBJ2-7
V gene: TRBV25-1
CDR3 protein: AIHPTGQVAQGKSRSHYEQY

J gene: TRBJ2-1
V gene: TRBV6-2/TRBV6-3
CDR3 protein: ASSYGLEAYNEQF

J gene: TRBJ2-7
V gene: TRBV28
CDR3 protein: ASSLRQGIISYEQY

J gene: TRBJ2-1
V gene: TRBV19
CDR3 protein: ASQKSEYNEQF

J gene: TRBJ2-1
V gene: TRBV10-3
CDR3 protein: AISGYSGSYNEQF

J gene: -
V gene: TRBV6-6
CDR3 protein: ASRSMTSGRDNEQY

J gene: TRBJ2-1
V gene: TRBV27
CDR3 protein: ASSFNFFRRGADEQF

J gene: TRBJ1-6
V gene: TRBV3-1
CDR3 protein: ASSNPIREGINSPLH

J gene: TRBJ2-1
V gene: TRBV5-1
CDR3 protein: ASSSDIPSYNEQF

J gene: TRBJ2-1
V gene: TRBV30
CDR3 protein: AWSGGLAGSYNEQF

J gene: TRBJ2-3
V gene: TRBV7-2
CDR3 protein: ASSHGLGTSGKNTQY

J gene: TRBJ2-7
V gene: TRBV7-2
CDR3 protein: ATSGGLAGSGEQY

J gene: TRBJ2-1
V gene: TRBV5-1
CDR3 protein: ASSLLGQGGYNEQF

J gene: TRBJ1-2
V gene: TRBV27
CDR3 protein: ASSLSPTPGVQGYT

J gene: TRBJ1-2
V gene: TRBV28
CDR3 protein: ASQTLYGYT

J gene: TRBJ1-1
V gene: TRBV18
CDR3 protein: ASSPRTGGGNTEAF

J gene: TRBJ1-2
V gene: TRBV18
CDR3 protein: ASSPYDTSYGYT

J gene: TRBJ1-5
V gene: TRBV10-3
CDR3 protein: AISGDSSKGQPQH

J gene: TRBJ2-1
V gene: TRBV5-4
CDR3 protein: ASSLGSGGNSYNEQF

J gene: -
V gene: TRBV25-1
CDR3 protein: ASISTGETQY

J gene: TRBJ2-7
V gene: TRBV5-1
CDR3 protein: ASTTQGAGEQY

J gene: TRBJ1-4
V gene: TRBV29-1
CDR3 protein: SGDVNEKLF

J gene: TRBJ1-1
V gene: TRBV28
CDR3 protein: ASSPPGGTAEAF

J gene: TRBJ1-6
V gene: TRBV20-1
CDR3 protein: SATLGVDSPLH

J gene: TRBJ2-3
V gene: TRBV7-3
CDR3 protein: ASSLFGTASTDTQY

J gene: TRBJ1-6
V gene: TRBV5-5
CDR3 protein: ASSPTTGLRGDSPLH

J gene: TRBJ1-1
V gene: TRBV20-1
CDR3 protein: SAVRQGPEAF

J gene: TRBJ2-2
V gene: TRBV11-2
CDR3 protein: ASSFAGTSTGELF

J gene: TRBJ2-3
V gene: TRBV7-3
CDR3 protein: ASSLLGTGSADTQY

J gene: TRBJ2-1
V gene: TRBV10-3
CDR3 protein: AISVSTSGSFTNEQF

J gene: TRBJ2-1
V gene: TRBV7-3
CDR3 protein: ASSSATGGDEQF

J gene: TRBJ2-5
V gene: TRBV4-1
CDR3 protein: ASSQYRAGGPWETQY

J gene: TRBJ1-1
V gene: TRBV20-1
CDR3 protein: SARGQGGTEAF

J gene: TRBJ2-1
V gene: TRBV7-2
CDR3 protein: ASRGHGTSGTESPNEQF

J gene: TRBJ2-1
V gene: TRBV10-3
CDR3 protein: AIIRDPGQCNEQF

J gene: TRBJ1-2
V gene: TRBV14
CDR3 protein: ASSQTGTGIGYT

J gene: TRBJ1-2
V gene: TRBV20-1
CDR3 protein: SAPAGTGEGYT

J gene: TRBJ1-6
V gene: TRBV4-3
CDR3 protein: ASSQVRDNNSPLH

J gene: TRBJ2-7
V gene: TRBV20-1
CDR3 protein: SATNRGQGNYEQY

J gene: TRBJ2-3
V gene: TRBV28
CDR3 protein: ASIESRGGVTDTQY

J gene: TRBJ2-1
V gene: TRBV10-3
CDR3 protein: ATTRQTSGSGNEQF

J gene: TRBJ2-3
V gene: TRBV6-6
CDR3 protein: ASRITDTQY

J gene: TRBJ2-1
V gene: TRBV12-3/TRBV12-4
CDR3 protein: AIRGGRAQNEQF

J gene: TRBJ1-1
V gene: TRBV3-1
CDR3 protein: ASSPGDRFLGAF

J gene: TRBJ2-5
V gene: TRBV7-2
CDR3 protein: ASSLRTGYQETQY

J gene: TRBJ2-7
V gene: TRBV6-6
CDR3 protein: ASSYGDRAYEQY

J gene: TRBJ2-4
V gene: TRBV29-1
CDR3 protein: SVREHRNIQY

J gene: TRBJ2-2
V gene: TRBV6-6
CDR3 protein: ASRRGTGVETGELF

J gene: TRBJ2-7
V gene: TRBV20-1
CDR3 protein: SARFSSHEQY

J gene: TRBJ1-1
V gene: TRBV20-1
CDR3 protein: SAGRGRGRDTEAF

J gene: TRBJ2-5
V gene: TRBV20-1
CDR3 protein: SATPLNRGGKETQY

J gene: TRBJ2-1
V gene: TRBV7-7
CDR3 protein: ASSASAGTSSEQF

J gene: TRBJ2-5
V gene: TRBV4-3
CDR3 protein: ASSQGGGYGMTQY

J gene: TRBJ1-2
V gene: TRBV20-1
CDR3 protein: SARTGTGDVNGYT

J gene: TRBJ2-1
V gene: TRBV5-1
CDR3 protein: ASSLDGQGSYNEQF

J gene: TRBJ2-7
V gene: TRBV12-3/TRBV12-4
CDR3 protein: ASSLGGEGTEQY

J gene: TRBJ1-4
V gene: TRBV30
CDR3 protein: AGTPESAIHEKLF

J gene: TRBJ2-3
V gene: TRBV29-1
CDR3 protein: SASSRVGDTQY

J gene: TRBJ2-6
V gene: TRBV12-3/TRBV12-4
CDR3 protein: ASSSTGYSGANVLT

J gene: TRBJ2-1
V gene: TRBV4-3
CDR3 protein: ASSQDRWWSNEQF